This TCR beta chain emerged from a study of regulatory T cells in long-lasting Graves disease. Whole-study context: Persistent Graves' disease meant over 5 years of antithyroid drugs with positive TSH receptor antibodies.

At least ten counts were recorded for this clonotype. Its target is not known. Libraries of TCR beta came from iRepertoire HTBI primers plus Arm-PCR of CDR3 regions. TCRdb passed the multiplex PCR reads through MiXCR, listing each CDR3 protein once. Counted here are a few hundred thousand distinct CDR3 sequences, over 20% occurring once; the ten biggest clones make up 14%. Time point here: persistent/refractory GD, antithyroid drugs over 5 years with positive TRAb. Construction of the TCR library relied on RNA isolated from PBMCs. All patients originated from an endocrinology department located in Xi'an, China. Study findings and constraints: Persistent Graves' disease cases displayed lower TCR diversity than newly diagnosed ones. Among the persistent patients, 2,741 public clonotypes were shared, more than the approximately 1,000 shared among new patients.

This clonotype originated in a female donor with Graves disease. The starting material was peripheral blood mononuclear cells (PBMCs), obtained when the disease was refractory, from a patient treated with antithyroid drugs.

CDR3 sequence (DNA): TGTGCCAGCAGTATTCAGGCGGGGCCCAATCAGCCCCAGCATTTT. Residues: CASSIQAGPNQPQHF. The chain recombines TRBV28 with TRBJ1-5; D possibly corresponds to TRBD1 (5 bases). The CDR3 extends over 15 amino acids. From germline, CDR1 is MDHEN and CDR2 SYDVKM. V lost 5 bases, J lost 3 bases, and 14 bases lay in between.